This T cell receptor beta chain originates from a study of T cells in Graves' hyperthyroidism and ophthalmopathy. Amplified TCR beta CDR3 regions derived from RNA transcripts. TCR CDR3 regions were first amplified by RT-PCR with HTBI primers. MiXCR was run by TCRdb on the multiplex PCR reads, yielding one entry per CDR3 protein. The sample yields a few hundred thousand distinct CDR3 sequences, 14% seen once. Calling Graves' hyperthyroidism stable meant ophthalmopathy did not progress within 18 months. This clonotype was seen at least ten times. Its antigen is unknown. General study points: Ophthalmopathy was predicted by the model a median of 6.5 months ahead of onset.

This CDR3 is built from 16 residues. The germline V gene has CDR1 SNHLY and CDR2 FYNNEI. V was pared by 3 bases and J by 4 bases, with 15 bases between. Sequenced sample: blood. The source of this sequence is a woman aged 40-49 years with Graves' hyperthyroidism. V usage is TRBV2 and J usage is TRBJ2-2; D not resolved. The CDR3 coding sequence is TGTGCCAGCAGTGACCCGACCTTATTCGGCACCGGGGAGCTGTTTTTT. The encoded protein is CASSDPTLFGTGELFF.